The next 21 T cell receptor beta chains were all read from a single sample in a study of T cell responses to AZD1222 COVID-19 vaccine. Produced via immunoSEQ multiplex PCR; TCRdb's table is partial and in-frame only. The data contain 150,000 or so clones, 91% of them singletons. Sample: peripheral blood, taken 28 days after the second AZD1222 dose. These receptors were obtained from an adult who received the AZD1222 COVID-19 vaccine.

The chain carries TRBV5-8 and TRBJ2-2; perhaps TRBD1 as D (6 bases). V was cut by 5 bases and J by 7 bases, with 18 bases left in between. Germline V gene data show CDR1 as SGHTS and CDR2 as YDEGEE. The CDR3 runs to 15 residues. The CDR3 sequence: CASSFTGKASGELFF. The CDR3, as DNA: TGTGCCAGCAGTTTTACAGGGAAGGCGAGCGGGGAGCTGTTTTTT.

The V gene is TRBV7-2, the J gene TRBJ1-1, with D perhaps TRBD1 (5 bases). V was shortened by 5 bases and J by 1 base, with 8 bases between the two germline ends. In germline, CDR1 is SGHTA, CDR2 FQGNSA. The CDR3 has 13 residues. CDR3: CASSKTGNTEAFF. The CDR3 nucleotides are TGTGCCAGCAGCAAAACAGGGAACACTGAAGCTTTCTTT.

V and J are TRBV3-1 (or the pseudogene TRBV3-2) and TRBJ2-7; 7 bases fit TRBD2. The CDR3 is 12 residues long. J lost 6 bases, V lost 4 bases, and 3 bases had no gene match. Germline V gene lookup returns CDR1 LGHDT and CDR2 YNNKEL (reference sequence). CDR3 loop: CASSPAGFEQYF. The DNA for the CDR3 is TGTGCCAGCAGCCCAGCGGGGTTCGAGCAGTACTTC.

The chain links TRBV5-5 to TRBJ1-2; TRBD1 matches at 7 bases. Germline CDR1 SGHKS, CDR2 YYEKEE (reference sequence). This CDR3 contains 13 residues. V gave up 4 bases and J gave up 7 bases; unmatched junction bases: 7. CDR3 loop: CASSPDRRGGYTF. CDR3 DNA sequence: TGTGCCAGCAGCCCGGACAGGAGGGGTGGCTACACCTTC. The full variable domain, in which reference TRBV5-5 and TRBJ1-2 provide the parts outside the CDR3, is DAGVTQSPTHLIKTRGQQVTLRCSPISGHKSVSWYQQVLGQGPQFIFQYYEKEERGRGNFPDRFSARQFPNYSSELNVNALLLGDSALYLCASSPDRRGGYTFGSGTRLTVV.

V is TRBV30 and J is TRBJ2-3, with D unresolved. CDR3 size: 13 residues. With 2 bases removed from V and 2 bases from J, the gap between germline ends came to 8 bases. In germline, CDR1 is GTSNPN, CDR2 SVGIG (reference sequence). CDR3 DNA sequence: TGTGCCTGGAGTCCGGATATCACAGATACGCAGTATTTT. Translating it yields CAWSPDITDTQYF.

The chain carries TRBV5-1 and TRBJ1-6; TRBD1 matches 7 bases. J lost 7 bases, V lost 0 bases, and 1 base had no gene match. This CDR3 has 14 residues. Germline CDR1 SGHRS, CDR2 YFSETQ. The CDR3 DNA reads as TGCGCCAGCAGCTTGGAGGGACAGAATTCACCCCTCCACTTT. It specifies CASSLEGQNSPLHF.

The chain uses TRBV7-8 and TRBJ1-4, with D possibly being TRBD1 (6 bases). CDR3 length equals 14 residues. Deletions cut 5 bases from V and 5 bases from J, with 12 bases between. Germline values: CDR1 SGHVS, CDR2 FQNEAQ. CDR3 in DNA: TGTGCCAGCAGCAGGACCAGGGGAAATGAAAAACTGTTTTTT. Translated, it gives CASSRTRGNEKLFF.

The J gene is TRBJ1-2, the V gene TRBV25-1; the D gene is possibly TRBD1 (5 bases). Per the germline V gene, CDR1 is MGHDK and CDR2 is SYGVNS. V lost 2 bases to trimming and J lost 9 bases, with 16 bases between them. The CDR3 contains 14 residues. CDR3 protein: CASSEQGVPRSYTF. DNA of the CDR3: TGTGCCAGCAGTGAACAAGGGGTCCCTAGAAGCTACACCTTC.

This chain links TRBV5-4 with TRBJ1-1; D is undetermined. The V and J ends lost 0 bases and 0 bases respectively, with 6 bases between them. This CDR3 has 14 amino acids. Germline V gene data show CDR1 as SGHNT and CDR2 as YYREEE (reference sequence). CDR3 in DNA: TGTGCCAGCAGCTTGGGCCAGGTGAACACTGAAGCTTTCTTT. It codes for CASSLGQVNTEAFF.

The chain employs TRBV2 and TRBJ2-7, with 9 bases matching TRBD2. CDR3 length: 15 residues. V trimming: 6 bases; J trimming: 3 bases; junction bases outside the gene matches: 9. Germline V gene sequence: CDR1 SNHLY, CDR2 FYNNEI. CDR3 loop: CASRLGGRAGYEQYF. Written as DNA, the CDR3 is TGTGCCAGCAGACTAGGCGGGAGGGCCGGCTACGAGCAGTACTTC.

This clone was detected only once. This rearrangement joins TRBV3-1 (or the pseudogene TRBV3-2) to TRBJ1-4, with 7 bases aligning to TRBD1. The CDR3 consists of 14 residues. CDR1 is LGHDT and CDR2 is YNNKEL in the germline V gene (reference sequence). The V and J ends lost 2 bases and 7 bases, in that order; junction bases with no gene match: 4. The CDR3 DNA reads TGTGCCAGCAGCCAAAAGCAGGGGGTTGAAAAACTGTTTTTT. Translated: CASSQKQGVEKLFF.

V is TRBV19 and J is TRBJ2-3; no clear D. Trimming shortened V by 4 bases and J by 2 bases, and 4 bases separated the two germline ends. Germline V gives CDR1 LNHDA, CDR2 SQIVND (reference sequence). This CDR3 has 12 residues. In nucleotides, the CDR3 is TGTGCCAGTAGTAGACTCACAGATACGCAGTATTTT. This codes for CASSRLTDTQYF. Using reference TRBV19 and TRBJ2-3 for the parts outside the CDR3, the full variable domain is DGGITQSPKYLFRKEGQNVTLSCEQNLNHDAMYWYRQDPGQGLRLIYYSQIVNDFQKGDIAEGYSVSREKKESFPLTVTSAQKNPTAFYLCASSRLTDTQYFGPGTRLTVL.

The chain combines TRBV11-2 with TRBJ1-2; TRBD1 is a possible D gene (5 bases). The CDR3 loop spans 15 amino acids. Trimming shortened V by 5 bases and J by 4 bases, and 17 bases separated the two germline ends. Germline CDR1 reads SGHAT; CDR2 reads FQNNGV. The CDR3 DNA follows: TGTGCCAGCAGCCTGTGGGGGAGCGAGATCTATGGCTACACCTTC. Translated: CASSLWGSEIYGYTF.

The chain couples TRBV12-3 or TRBV12-4 to TRBJ1-6, with unresolved D. The ends were cut back, 6 bases at V and 7 bases at J, with 7 bases in the middle. The CDR3 covers 12 residues. DNA for the CDR3: TGTGCCAGCAGCGTAGGAAATTCACCCCTCCACTTT. Amino acid sequence: CASSVGNSPLHF.

J is TRBJ2-7 and V is TRBV19, with 7 bases identical to TRBD1. Trimming removed 4 bases from V and 3 bases from J; junction bases left unmatched: 3. This CDR3 has 13 amino acids. Germline CDR1 and CDR2: LNHDA and SQIVND (reference sequence). The CDR3 DNA reads as TGTGCCAGTAGTAGGGACAGAGACTACGAGCAGTACTTC. Residues: CASSRDRDYEQYF.

This clone was seen just once. J is TRBJ1-5 and V is TRBV19; D possibly corresponds to TRBD1 (6 bases). V was clipped by 4 bases and J by 1 base, with 14 bases between them. Germline CDR1 LNHDA, CDR2 SQIVND (reference sequence). This CDR3 has 16 residues. CDR3 protein: CASSSITGQSNQPQHF. CDR3 sequence (DNA): TGTGCCAGTAGTAGCATCACCGGACAGAGCAATCAGCCCCAGCATTTT.

The V call is TRBV7-9, the J call TRBJ2-7; 7 nucleotides match TRBD1. The CDR3 covers 16 residues. Trimming removed 4 bases from V and 4 bases from J; junction bases left unmatched: 13. The germline V gene encodes CDR1 SEHNR and CDR2 FQNEAQ (reference sequence). The CDR3 loop is CASSSNTRDRGYEQYF. The CDR3 nucleotides read TGTGCCAGCAGCTCCAACACCCGGGACAGAGGGTACGAGCAGTACTTC.

Notes on this clone: A read error may be the cause here, since a much bigger clone is one base away. Other DNA sequences in the sample encode the same CDR3. This rearrangement joins TRBV5-1 to TRBJ2-2; D uncertain. The CDR3 runs to 14 residues. The germline CDR1 and CDR2 sequences are SGHRS and YFSETQ. Trimming cost V 0 bases and J 3 bases, with 6 bases left between them. CDR3 DNA sequence: TGCGCCAGCAGCTTGGCGGTCGACACCGGGGAGCTGTTTTTT. Its translation is CASSLAVDTGELFF.

The chain is built from TRBV5-1 and TRBJ1-1; TRBD1 matches at 7 bases. V lost 4 bases, J lost 0 bases, and 3 bases stayed unmatched. Germline CDR1 SGHRS, CDR2 YFSETQ. The CDR3 is 14 amino acids. The CDR3 sequence is CASSAGTVNTEAFF. DNA of the CDR3: TGCGCCAGCAGCGCCGGGACAGTGAACACTGAAGCTTTCTTT.

The chain links TRBV3-1 (or the pseudogene TRBV3-2) to TRBJ1-2; D is ambiguous. The V end lost 1 base, the J end lost 8 bases, and 17 bases lay between the germline ends. Per the germline V gene, CDR1 is LGHDT and CDR2 is YNNKEL (reference sequence). The CDR3 consists of 15 residues. In nucleotides, the CDR3 is TGTGCCAGCAGCCAAGGGTCAATCGGGCGGGTAGGCTACACCTTC. Protein: CASSQGSIGRVGYTF.

This clone came up once. The chain carries TRBV7-8 and TRBJ1-1; 7 positions agree with TRBD1. Germline-derived CDR1 and CDR2 are SGHVS and FQNEAQ. This CDR3 is 16 amino acids long. Trimming cost V 1 base and J 6 bases; bases outside gene matches: 11. The CDR3 loop is CASSLVNRGRAPEAFF. The CDR3 DNA is TGTGCCAGCAGCTTAGTGAATAGGGGGCGCGCCCCTGAAGCTTTCTTT. The variable domain in full, with the rest retrieved from reference TRBV7-8 and TRBJ1-1, is GAGVSQSPRYKVAKRGQDVALRCDPISGHVSLFWYQQALGQGPEFLTYFQNEAQLDKSGLPSDRFFAERPEGSVSTLKIQRTQQEDSAVYLCASSLVNRGRAPEAFFGQGTRLTVV.